This T cell receptor (beta chain) was identified in a study of T cells expressing NK-cell markers. The germline gives CDR1 SGHRS, CDR2 YFSETQ. This CDR3 has 16 amino acids. Study-wide results and limits: In a few donors, dominant clonotypes made up about 25-60.1% of CD3+CD56-NKG2C+ cells.

Details on this clonotype: Its specificity is unknown.

TCRdb re-called the 5' RACE reads and shows each CDR3 protein once, DNA omitted. The sample's table shows hundreds of thousands of distinct CDR3 sequences. The sample comprised blood T cells: a sorted CD56 or NKG2C T cell subset, CD4+ or CD8+ T cells, or bulk PBMC T cells (not recorded which). This receptor was identified in a man between 18 and 29 years old in good health. This rearrangement joins TRBV5-1 to TRBJ2-7; TCRdb designates TRBD2, a call that cannot be tested without DNA. The CDR3 loop is CASSLGTSGLSYEQYF.